This T cell receptor (beta chain) was documented in a study of early T cells in non-severe SARS-CoV-2 infection. A single record per CDR3 protein comes from TCRdb applying MiXCR to the 5' RACE reads. The repertoire holds about 60,000 distinct CDR3 sequences, with roughly 5.5% as singletons. The study's findings and limits: VDJdb matching favored anti-spike CD8 responses, missing private and CD4 specificities.

This CDR3 comprises 12 residues. Germline V gene sequence: CDR1 MNHEY, CDR2 SVGAGI. After removal of 8 bases from V and 7 bases from J, the junction contained 7 bases not matched to a gene. This clonotype was counted only a few times. Antigen unknown. The receptor comes from an adult who was a healthcare worker with PCR-confirmed SARS-CoV-2 infection or an uninfected control (not recorded which). This rearrangement joins TRBV6-5 to TRBJ1-2; 7 positions agree with TRBD1. The sequencing sample was made of whole blood. As DNA, the CDR3 is TGTGCCAGCCATCTAACAGGGGTTGGCTACACCTTC. It codes for CASHLTGVGYTF.